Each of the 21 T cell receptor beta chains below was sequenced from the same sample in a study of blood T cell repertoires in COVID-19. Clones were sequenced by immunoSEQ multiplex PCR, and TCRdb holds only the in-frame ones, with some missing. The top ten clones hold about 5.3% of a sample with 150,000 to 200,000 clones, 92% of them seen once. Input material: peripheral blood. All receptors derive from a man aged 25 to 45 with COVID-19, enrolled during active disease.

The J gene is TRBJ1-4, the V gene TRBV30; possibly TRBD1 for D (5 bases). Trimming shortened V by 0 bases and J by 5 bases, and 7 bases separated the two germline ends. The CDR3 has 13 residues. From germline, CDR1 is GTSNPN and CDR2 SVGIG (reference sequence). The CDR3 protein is CAWSVQENEKLFF. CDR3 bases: TGTGCCTGGAGTGTACAGGAAAATGAAAAACTGTTTTTT. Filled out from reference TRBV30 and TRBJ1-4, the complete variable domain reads SQTIHQWPATLVQPVGSPLSLECTVEGTSNPNLYWYRQAAGRGLQLLFYSVGIGQISSEVPQNLSASRPQDRQFILSSKKLLLSDSGFYLCAWSVQENEKLFFGSGTQLSVL.

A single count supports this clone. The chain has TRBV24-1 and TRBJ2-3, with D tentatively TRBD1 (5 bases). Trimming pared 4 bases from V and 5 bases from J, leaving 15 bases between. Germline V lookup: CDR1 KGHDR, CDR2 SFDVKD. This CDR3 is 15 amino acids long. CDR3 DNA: TGTGCCACCAGTGAACCTGGGGCAGGGCTAGATACGCAGTATTTT. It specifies CATSEPGAGLDTQYF.

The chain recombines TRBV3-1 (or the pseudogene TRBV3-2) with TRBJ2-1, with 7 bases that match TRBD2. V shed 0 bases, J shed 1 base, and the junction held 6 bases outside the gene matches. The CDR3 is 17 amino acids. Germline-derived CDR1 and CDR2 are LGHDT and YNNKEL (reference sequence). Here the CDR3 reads CASSQDLSSGSYNEQFF. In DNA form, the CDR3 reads TGTGCCAGCAGCCAAGATCTGTCTAGCGGTTCCTACAATGAGCAGTTCTTC.

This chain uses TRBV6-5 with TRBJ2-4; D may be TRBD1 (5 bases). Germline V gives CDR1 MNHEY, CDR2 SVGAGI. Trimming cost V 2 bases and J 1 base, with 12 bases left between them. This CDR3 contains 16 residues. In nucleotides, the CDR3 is TGTGCCAGCAGTTACGCGGCGTCAGGGGCCAAAAACATTCAGTACTTC. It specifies CASSYAASGAKNIQYF.

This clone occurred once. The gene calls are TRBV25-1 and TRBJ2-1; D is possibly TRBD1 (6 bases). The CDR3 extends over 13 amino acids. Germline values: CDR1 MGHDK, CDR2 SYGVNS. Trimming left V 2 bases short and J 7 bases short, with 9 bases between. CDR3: CASSEAGVNEQFF. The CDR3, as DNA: TGTGCCAGCAGTGAAGCAGGGGTGAATGAGCAGTTCTTC. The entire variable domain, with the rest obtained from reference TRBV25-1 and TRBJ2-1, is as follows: EADIYQTPRYLVIGTGKKITLECSQTMGHDKMYWYQQDPGMELHLIHYSYGVNSTEKGDLSSESTVSRIRTEHFPLTLESARPSHTSQYLCASSEAGVNEQFFGPGTRLTVL.

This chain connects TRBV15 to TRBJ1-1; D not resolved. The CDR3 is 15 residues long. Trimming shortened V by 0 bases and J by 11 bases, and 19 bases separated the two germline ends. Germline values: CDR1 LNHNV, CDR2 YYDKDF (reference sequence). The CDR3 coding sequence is TGTGCCACCAGCAGAGATATGACATCCGGAATGATGGCTTTCTTT. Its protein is CATSRDMTSGMMAFF.

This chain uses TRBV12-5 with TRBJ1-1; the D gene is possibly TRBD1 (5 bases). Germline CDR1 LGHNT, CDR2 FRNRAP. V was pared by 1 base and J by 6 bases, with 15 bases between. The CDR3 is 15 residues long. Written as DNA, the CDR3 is TGTGCTAGTGGTTTGGACCTCGGGGGGACGCCTGAAGCTTTCTTT. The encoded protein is CASGLDLGGTPEAFF.

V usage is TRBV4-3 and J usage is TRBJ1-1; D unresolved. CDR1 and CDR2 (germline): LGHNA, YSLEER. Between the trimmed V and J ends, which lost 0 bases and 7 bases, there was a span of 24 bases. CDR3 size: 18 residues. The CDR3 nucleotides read TGCGCCAGCAGCCAAGATGTGCCCGAGGCCCGGGGAAGGTTTGAAGCTTTCTTT. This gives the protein CASSQDVPEARGRFEAFF.

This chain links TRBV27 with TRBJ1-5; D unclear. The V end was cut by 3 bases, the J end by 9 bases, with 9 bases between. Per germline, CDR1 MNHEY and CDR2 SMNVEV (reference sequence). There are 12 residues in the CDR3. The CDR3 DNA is TGTGCCAGCAGTTTGGTCGGTCGGCCCCAGCATTTT. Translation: CASSLVGRPQHF.

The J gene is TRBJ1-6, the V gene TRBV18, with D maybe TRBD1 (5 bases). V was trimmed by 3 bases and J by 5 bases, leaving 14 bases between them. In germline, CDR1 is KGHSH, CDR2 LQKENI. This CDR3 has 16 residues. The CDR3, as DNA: TGTGCCAGCTCACCTACAAGTGTCAGGGATAATTCACCCCTCCACTTT. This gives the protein CASSPTSVRDNSPLHF.

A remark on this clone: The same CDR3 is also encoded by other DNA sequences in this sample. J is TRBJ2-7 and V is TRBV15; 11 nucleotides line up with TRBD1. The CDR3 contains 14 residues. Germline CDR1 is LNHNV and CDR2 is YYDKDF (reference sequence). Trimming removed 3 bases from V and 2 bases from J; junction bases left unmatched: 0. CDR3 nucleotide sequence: TGTGCCACCAGCAGGGACAGGGGGCCCTACGAGCAGTACTTC. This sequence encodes CATSRDRGPYEQYF.

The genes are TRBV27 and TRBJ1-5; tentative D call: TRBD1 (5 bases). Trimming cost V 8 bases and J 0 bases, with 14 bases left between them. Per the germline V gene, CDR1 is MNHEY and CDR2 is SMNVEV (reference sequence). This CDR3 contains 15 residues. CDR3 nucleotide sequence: TGTGCCAGCTCTAATCGGGGGGATAGCAATCAGCCCCAGCATTTT. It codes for CASSNRGDSNQPQHF.

The CDR3 here is CASSLDGETNSPLHF. Written as DNA, the CDR3 is TGTGCCAGCAGCTTGGACGGGGAGACTAATTCACCCCTCCACTTT. The chain uses TRBV7-3 and TRBJ1-6; D is undetermined. The CDR3 has 15 amino acids. V dropped 3 bases and J dropped 6 bases, with 12 bases sitting between them. CDR1 is SGHTA and CDR2 is FQGTGA in the germline V gene. The variable domain in full, with the rest retrieved from reference TRBV7-3 and TRBJ1-6, is GAGVSQTPSNKVTEKGKYVELRCDPISGHTALYWYRQSLGQGPEFLIYFQGTGAADDSGLPNDRFFAVRPEGSVSTLKIQRTERGDSAVYLCASSLDGETNSPLHFGNGTRLTVT.

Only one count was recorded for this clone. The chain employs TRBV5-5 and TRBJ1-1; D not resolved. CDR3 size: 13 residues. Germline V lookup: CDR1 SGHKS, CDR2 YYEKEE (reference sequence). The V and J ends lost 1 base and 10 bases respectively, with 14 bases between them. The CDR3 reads CASSLMDSTRAFF. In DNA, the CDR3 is TGTGCCAGCAGCTTGATGGACTCGACAAGAGCTTTCTTT.

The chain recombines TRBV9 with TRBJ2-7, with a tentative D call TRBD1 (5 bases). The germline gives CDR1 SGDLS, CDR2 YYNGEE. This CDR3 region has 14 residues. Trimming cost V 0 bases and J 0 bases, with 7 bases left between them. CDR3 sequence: CASSVEGVSYEQYF. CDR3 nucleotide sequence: TGTGCCAGCAGCGTAGAAGGGGTCTCCTACGAGCAGTACTTC.

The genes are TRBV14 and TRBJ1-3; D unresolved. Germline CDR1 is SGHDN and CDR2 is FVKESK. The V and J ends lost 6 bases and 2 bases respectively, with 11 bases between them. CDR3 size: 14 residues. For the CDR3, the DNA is TGTGCCAGCAGTCCCGTCGGGACTGGAAACACCATATATTTT. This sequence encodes CASSPVGTGNTIYF.

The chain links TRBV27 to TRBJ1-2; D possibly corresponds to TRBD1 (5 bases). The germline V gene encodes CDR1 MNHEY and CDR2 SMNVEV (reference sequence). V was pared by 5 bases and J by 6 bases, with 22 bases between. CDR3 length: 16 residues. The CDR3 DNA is TGTGCCAGCAGTCTCCGGGGGGGGAGGGATGAGGATGGCTACACCTTC. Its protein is CASSLRGGRDEDGYTF.

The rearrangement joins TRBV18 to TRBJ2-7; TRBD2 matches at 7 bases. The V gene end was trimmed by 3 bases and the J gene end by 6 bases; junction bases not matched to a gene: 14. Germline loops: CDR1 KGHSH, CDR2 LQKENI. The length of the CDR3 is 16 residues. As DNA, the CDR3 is TGTGCCAGCTCACCTGACCAGGCGAACAGCGGGACCGAGCAGTACTTC. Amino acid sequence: CASSPDQANSGTEQYF. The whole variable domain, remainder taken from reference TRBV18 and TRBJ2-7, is NAGVMQNPRHLVRRRGQEARLRCSPMKGHSHVYWYRQLPEEGLKFMVYLQKENIIDESGMPKERFSAEFPKEGPSILRIQQVVRGDSAAYFCASSPDQANSGTEQYFGPGTRLTVT.

CDR3 amino acids: CAISRGGPNDYNQPQHF. The DNA of the CDR3 is TGTGCCATCAGCCGGGGGGGACCCAACGACTACAATCAGCCCCAGCATTTT. The chain carries TRBV10-3 and TRBJ1-5, with a tentative D call TRBD1 (5 bases). V lost 6 bases, J lost 3 bases, and 21 bases lay in between. The CDR3 contains 17 residues. CDR1 is ENHRY, CDR2 SYGVKD, per germline.

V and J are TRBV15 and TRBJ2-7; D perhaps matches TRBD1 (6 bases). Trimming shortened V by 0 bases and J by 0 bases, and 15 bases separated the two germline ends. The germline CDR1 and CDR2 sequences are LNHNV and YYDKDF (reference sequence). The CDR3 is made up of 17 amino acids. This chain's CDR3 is CATSRDLTGKTSYEQYF. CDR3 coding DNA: TGTGCCACCAGCAGAGACCTTACAGGGAAGACCTCCTACGAGCAGTACTTC.

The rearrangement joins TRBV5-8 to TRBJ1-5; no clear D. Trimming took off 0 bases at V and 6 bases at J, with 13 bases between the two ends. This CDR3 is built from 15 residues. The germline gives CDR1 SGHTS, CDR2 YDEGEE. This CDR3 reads CASSLGWARGQPQHF. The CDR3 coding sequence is TGTGCCAGCAGCTTGGGGTGGGCCCGGGGTCAGCCCCAGCATTTT.